Listed below are T cell receptor beta chains from one sample, sequenced in a study of T-cell memory formation after mild COVID-19. In TCRdb, the 5' RACE reads were re-called with MiXCR into one record per CDR3 protein. The profile shows 25,000 to 30,000 distinct CDR3 sequences, about 16% of them singletons. The sample taken for sequencing was PBMCs or a T cell subset sorted from them (not recorded which). All receptors derive from an adult who had mild COVID-19 (a few samples of this study predate the infection). Cell type and time point are not known. Both conserved end residues are part of each CDR3. Each record gives: V gene, D gene, clone size, J gene, CDR3 DNA, CDR3 protein. D genes are given only for firm matches. Expanded clones get a size class; other rows say once, few or many, or leave the size out.

V: TRBV11-3; D: -; size: many; J: TRBJ2-1; DNA: TGTGCCAGCAGCCTCAAAGACCAGTCCTACAATGAGCAGTTCTTC; CDR3: CASSLKDQSYNEQFF
V: TRBV30; D: TRBD2; size: few; J: TRBJ2-3; DNA: TGTGCCTGGAGTCCCGTGGGTAGCGGGGGTCGTGATACGCAGTATTTT; CDR3: CAWSPVGSGGRDTQYF
V: TRBV4-1; D: -; size: many; J: TRBJ2-1; DNA: TGCGCCAGCAGCCAAGACCCGGGAGAGGCCAATGAGCAGTTCTTC; CDR3: CASSQDPGEANEQFF
V: TRBV5-1; D: TRBD1; size: many; J: TRBJ1-2; DNA: TGCGCCAGCAAACGTGACAGGGATCACTATGGCTACACCTTC; CDR3: CASKRDRDHYGYTF
V: TRBV12-3/TRBV12-4; D: -; size: many; J: TRBJ1-2; DNA: TGTGCCAGCAGGCCACCTACGAACTATGGCTACACCTTC; CDR3: CASRPPTNYGYTF
V: TRBV24-1; D: -; size: few; J: TRBJ2-1; DNA: TGTGCCACCAGAGGGACAGCGGGGCAGCACAATGAGCAGTTCTTC; CDR3: CATRGTAGQHNEQFF
V: TRBV2; D: TRBD1; size: -; J: TRBJ1-6; DNA: TGTGCCAGCAGGCGAGGGGGACAGGGGAATTCACCCCTCCACTTT; CDR3: CASRRGGQGNSPLHF
V: TRBV28; D: TRBD1; size: many; J: TRBJ2-2; DNA: TGTGCCAGCCAAAGGACAGGCCGATGGGACGGGGAGCTGTTTTTT; CDR3: CASQRTGRWDGELFF
V: TRBV6-5; D: TRBD2; size: -; J: TRBJ2-3; DNA: TGTGCCAGCAGTTACCGGGGGGGCACAGATACGCAGTATTTT; CDR3: CASSYRGGTDTQYF
V: TRBV12-3/TRBV12-4; D: -; size: many; J: TRBJ1-2; DNA: TGTGCCAGCAGTTTCCGGAGCGCCTATGGCTACACCTTC; CDR3: CASSFRSAYGYTF
V: TRBV7-9; D: TRBD1; size: few; J: TRBJ2-1; DNA: TGTGCCAGCAGCCCATGGACAGGGGGCAATGAGCAGTTCTTC; CDR3: CASSPWTGGNEQFF
V: TRBV5-1; D: -; size: many; J: TRBJ1-1; DNA: TGCGCCAGCAGCTTTACCCCAAGCGAGGGTTGGACGGGCACTGAAGCTTTCTTT; CDR3: CASSFTPSEGWTGTEAFF
V: TRBV12-3/TRBV12-4; D: TRBD1; size: many; J: TRBJ2-7; DNA: TGTGCCAGCACTCTGGGGACAGGGCTCGAGCAGTACTTC; CDR3: CASTLGTGLEQYF
V: TRBV12-3/TRBV12-4; D: -; size: few; J: TRBJ1-6; DNA: TGTGCCAGCAGTTTAGGAGGGCCAGAGACCCTCCACTTT; CDR3: CASSLGGPETLHF
V: TRBV10-3; D: TRBD1; size: many; J: TRBJ2-7; DNA: TGTGCCATCAGTGAGCTGCCGGGACAGGGTAGGAACGAGCAGTACTTC; CDR3: CAISELPGQGRNEQYF
V: TRBV6-2/TRBV6-3; D: TRBD1; size: -; J: TRBJ2-7; DNA: TGTGCCAGCAGTTACTCGGACAGGACTCATTACGAGCAGTACTTC; CDR3: CASSYSDRTHYEQYF
V: TRBV27; D: -; size: many; J: TRBJ2-7; DNA: TGTGCCAGCAGTTTCTGGGGTTACGAGCAGTACTTC; CDR3: CASSFWGYEQYF
V: TRBV12-3/TRBV12-4; D: -; size: many; J: TRBJ1-2; DNA: TGTGCCAGCAGCCCCTCTGCCGCGCGCATAACCTTC; CDR3: CASSPSAARITF
V: TRBV12-3/TRBV12-4; D: -; size: many; J: TRBJ2-7; DNA: TGTGCCAGCAGTTTGGGCAGGGGAGGCGAGCAGTACTTC; CDR3: CASSLGRGGEQYF
V: TRBV6-5; D: TRBD1; size: many; J: TRBJ1-1; DNA: TGTGCCAGCAGTTACTCAGGGACAGCGATTGGGACTGAAGCTTTCTTT; CDR3: CASSYSGTAIGTEAFF
V: TRBV7-2; D: TRBD1; size: -; J: TRBJ1-2; DNA: TGTGCCAGCAGCATAACTACGGGACAGCGTCTCGCCTATGGCTACACCTTC; CDR3: CASSITTGQRLAYGYTF
V: TRBV18; D: -; size: -; J: TRBJ2-6; DNA: TGTGCCAGCTCACCATCTGTCTCTGGGGCCAACGTCCTGACTTTC; CDR3: CASSPSVSGANVLTF
V: TRBV11-1; D: -; size: -; J: TRBJ1-2; DNA: TGTGCCAGCAGCTTCGGTAGACTGGGAGGCTACACCTTC; CDR3: CASSFGRLGGYTF
V: TRBV15; D: -; size: few; J: TRBJ1-5; DNA: TGTGCCACCAGCAGAGATTCAGTCTTGGGTCTTCGGAATCAGCCCCAGCATTTT; CDR3: CATSRDSVLGLRNQPQHF
V: TRBV5-1; D: TRBD2; size: many; J: TRBJ2-7; DNA: TGCGCCAGCATGAATAGCGGGAACCCCTACGAGCAGTACTTC; CDR3: CASMNSGNPYEQYF
V: TRBV2; D: TRBD2; size: -; J: TRBJ2-3; DNA: TGTGCCAGCAGTGAAGCGCTACGGACTAGTAGCACAGATACGCAGTATTTT; CDR3: CASSEALRTSSTDTQYF
V: TRBV19; D: -; size: -; J: TRBJ2-1; DNA: TGTGCCAGTAGCACTAGAGGTGCTGAGCAGTTCTTC; CDR3: CASSTRGAEQFF
V: TRBV5-1; D: TRBD2; size: many; J: TRBJ2-3; DNA: TGCGCCAGCAGCTCCAGGCCAGCGGGGATGGGCACAGATACGCAGTATTTT; CDR3: CASSSRPAGMGTDTQYF
V: TRBV6-5; D: -; size: many; J: TRBJ1-3; DNA: TGTGCCAGCAGTTACTCGGGAGCGAATGGCGACACCATATATTTT; CDR3: CASSYSGANGDTIYF
V: TRBV9; D: -; size: many; J: TRBJ2-5; DNA: TGTGCCAGCAGCGTAGGTGGTATAGCAGAGACCCAGTACTTC; CDR3: CASSVGGIAETQYF
V: TRBV2; D: -; size: few; J: TRBJ1-2; DNA: TGTGCCAGCAGTACCCGTTATGGCTACACCTTC; CDR3: CASSTRYGYTF
V: TRBV28; D: -; size: many; J: TRBJ1-6; DNA: TGTGCCAGCACCGAAGGGATACGACCCCTCCACTTT; CDR3: CASTEGIRPLHF
V: TRBV20-1; D: -; size: many; J: TRBJ2-1; DNA: TGCAGTGCTAGAGTACTGGCGATGGCCTCCTACAATGAGCAGTTCTTC; CDR3: CSARVLAMASYNEQFF
V: TRBV2; D: -; size: many; J: TRBJ2-2; DNA: TGTGCCAGCAGGCGGGGAACAGGCAACACCGGGGAGCTGTTTTTT; CDR3: CASRRGTGNTGELFF
V: TRBV7-3; D: TRBD1; size: -; J: TRBJ1-2; DNA: TGTGCCAGCAGCTTAAATCCAGGGGGCTTTTCTAATGGCTACACCTTC; CDR3: CASSLNPGGFSNGYTF
V: TRBV6-5; D: -; size: many; J: TRBJ1-6; DNA: TGTGCCAGCAGTTCCCGTATTGGGTCACCCCTCCACTTT; CDR3: CASSSRIGSPLHF
V: TRBV19; D: -; size: -; J: TRBJ2-2; DNA: TGTGCCAGTAGTGCCACGGGACGGTCGAACACCGGGGAGCTGTTTTTT; CDR3: CASSATGRSNTGELFF
V: TRBV6-2/TRBV6-3; D: TRBD2; size: many; J: TRBJ2-1; DNA: TGTGCCAGCAGTTATGGACTAGCATCCAATGAGCAGTTCTTC; CDR3: CASSYGLASNEQFF
V: TRBV20-1; D: -; size: many; J: TRBJ2-7; DNA: TGCAGTGCTAGTGGAAAGATCTACGAGCAGTACTTC; CDR3: CSASGKIYEQYF
V: TRBV3-1; D: -; size: many; J: TRBJ1-6; DNA: TGTGCCAGCAGCCAACAGGTTGTGTCCTATAATTCACCCCTCCACTTT; CDR3: CASSQQVVSYNSPLHF
V: TRBV6-1; D: -; size: -; J: TRBJ1-1; DNA: TGTGCCAGCAAGAAGGCCATGAACACTGAAGCTTTCTTT; CDR3: CASKKAMNTEAFF
V: TRBV7-8; D: -; size: many; J: TRBJ1-5; DNA: TGTGCCAGCAGCCCCTTTACAGGGCATAGCAATCAGCCCCAGCATTTT; CDR3: CASSPFTGHSNQPQHF
V: TRBV5-4; D: -; size: many; J: TRBJ2-1; DNA: TGTGCCAGCAGCCGCTCTCATGAGGGAGGTTCGGTAAATGAGCAGTTCTTC; CDR3: CASSRSHEGGSVNEQFF
V: TRBV29-1; D: TRBD1; size: many; J: TRBJ1-1; DNA: TGCAGCGTTCTGGGGACAGGGGGCTCTGAAGCTTTCTTT; CDR3: CSVLGTGGSEAFF